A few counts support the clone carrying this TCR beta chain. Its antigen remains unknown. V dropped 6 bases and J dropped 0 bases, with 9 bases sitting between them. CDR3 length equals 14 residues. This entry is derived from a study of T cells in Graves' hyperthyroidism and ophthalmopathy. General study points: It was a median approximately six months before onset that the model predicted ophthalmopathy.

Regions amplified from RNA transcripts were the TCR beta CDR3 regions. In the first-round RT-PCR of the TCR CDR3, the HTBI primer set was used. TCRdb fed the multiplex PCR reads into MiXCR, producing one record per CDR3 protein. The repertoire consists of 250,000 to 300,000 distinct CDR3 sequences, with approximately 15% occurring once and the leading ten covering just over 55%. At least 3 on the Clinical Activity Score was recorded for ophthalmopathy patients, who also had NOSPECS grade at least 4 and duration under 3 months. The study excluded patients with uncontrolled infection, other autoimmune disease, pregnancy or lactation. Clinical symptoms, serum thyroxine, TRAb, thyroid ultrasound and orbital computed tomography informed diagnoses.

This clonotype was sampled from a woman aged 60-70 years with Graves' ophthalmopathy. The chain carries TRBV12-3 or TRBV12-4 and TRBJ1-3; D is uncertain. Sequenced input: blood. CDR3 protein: CASRGSGSGNTIYF. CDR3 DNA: TGTGCCAGCAGGGGTTCGGGCTCTGGAAACACCATATATTTT.